This TCR beta chain originates from a study of T cells in localized non-small cell lung cancer. On this clone: What it binds is not known.

TCRdb's table, derived via immunoSEQ multiplex PCR, lists solely in-frame clones and lacks some. The data contain about 20,000 clones, more than 85% of them singletons. The study's findings and limits: Greater blood T cell density accompanied longer overall survival. Uninvolved adjacent lung had higher T cell clonality than tumor and all other tissues.

V was pared by 8 bases and J by 2 bases, with 13 bases between. CDR1 and CDR2 from the germline V gene are SNHLY and FYNNEI. This CDR3 comprises 14 residues. The specimen comprised PBMCs, sampled before any cancer treatment. The chain uses TRBV2 and TRBJ2-1, with no clear D. This receptor was obtained from a man between 40 and 75 years old with stage II squamous cell lung carcinoma. Written as DNA, the CDR3 is TGTGCCAGCCTCCCAAAAGGGACCTACAATGAGCAGTTCTTC. Residues: CASLPKGTYNEQFF.